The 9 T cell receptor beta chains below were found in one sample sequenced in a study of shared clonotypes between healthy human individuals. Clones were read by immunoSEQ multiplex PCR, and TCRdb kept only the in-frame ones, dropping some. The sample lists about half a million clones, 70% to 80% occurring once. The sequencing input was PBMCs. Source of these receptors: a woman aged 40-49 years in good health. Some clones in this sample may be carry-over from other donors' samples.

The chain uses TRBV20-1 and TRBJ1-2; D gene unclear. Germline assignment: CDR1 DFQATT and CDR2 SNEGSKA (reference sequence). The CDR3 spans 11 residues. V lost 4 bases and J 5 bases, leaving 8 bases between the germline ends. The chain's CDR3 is CSATGRYGYTF. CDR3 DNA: TGCAGTGCTACCGGACGGTATGGCTACACCTTC.

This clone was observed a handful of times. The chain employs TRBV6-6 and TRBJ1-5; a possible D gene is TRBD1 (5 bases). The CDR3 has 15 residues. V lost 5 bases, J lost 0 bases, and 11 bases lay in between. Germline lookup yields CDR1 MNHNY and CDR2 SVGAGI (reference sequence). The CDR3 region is CASSRQTDSNQPQHF. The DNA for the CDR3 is TGTGCCAGCAGTAGACAGACCGATAGCAATCAGCCCCAGCATTTT.

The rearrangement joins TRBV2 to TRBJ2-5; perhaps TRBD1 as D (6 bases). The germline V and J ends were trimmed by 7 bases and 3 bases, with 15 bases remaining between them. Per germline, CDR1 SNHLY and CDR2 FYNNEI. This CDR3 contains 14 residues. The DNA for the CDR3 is TGTGCCAGCACTTCCCTACGGACAGAAGAGACCCAGTACTTC. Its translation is CASTSLRTEETQYF.

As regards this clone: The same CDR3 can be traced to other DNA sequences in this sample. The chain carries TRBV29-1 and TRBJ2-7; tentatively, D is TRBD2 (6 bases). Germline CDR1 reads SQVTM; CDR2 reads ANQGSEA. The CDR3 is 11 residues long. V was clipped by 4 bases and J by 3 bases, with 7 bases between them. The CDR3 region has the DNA TGCAGCGTTGTCGGGAGCTACGAGCAGTACTTC. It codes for CSVVGSYEQYF.

The CDR3 sequence: CASSLAIKTADTQYF. CDR3 DNA: TGCGCCAGCAGCTTGGCGATTAAGACTGCAGATACGCAGTATTTT. J is TRBJ2-3 and V is TRBV5-1; D not resolved. There are 15 residues in the CDR3. Looked up from germline, CDR1 is SGHRS and CDR2 is YFSETQ. V was clipped by 0 bases and J by 4 bases, with 12 bases between them.

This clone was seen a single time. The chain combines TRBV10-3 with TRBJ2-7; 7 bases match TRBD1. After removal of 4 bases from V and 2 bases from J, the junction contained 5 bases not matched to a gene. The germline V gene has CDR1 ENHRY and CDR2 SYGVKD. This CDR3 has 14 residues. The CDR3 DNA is TGTGCCATCAGTGTGGGGACAGTCCCCTACGAGCAGTACTTC. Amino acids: CAISVGTVPYEQYF.

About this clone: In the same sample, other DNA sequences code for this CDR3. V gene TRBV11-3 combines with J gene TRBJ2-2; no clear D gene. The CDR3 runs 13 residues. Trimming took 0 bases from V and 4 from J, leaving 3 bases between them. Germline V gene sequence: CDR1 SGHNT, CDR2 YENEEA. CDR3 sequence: CASSLEGTGELFF. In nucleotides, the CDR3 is TGTGCCAGCAGCTTAGAAGGCACCGGGGAGCTGTTTTTT.

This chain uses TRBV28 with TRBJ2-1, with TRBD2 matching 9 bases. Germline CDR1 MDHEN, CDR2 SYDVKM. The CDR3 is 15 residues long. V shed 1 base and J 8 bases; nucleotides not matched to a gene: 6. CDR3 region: CASSLSAGGSDEQFF. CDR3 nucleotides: TGTGCCAGCAGTTTATCAGCGGGAGGTAGCGATGAGCAGTTCTTC.

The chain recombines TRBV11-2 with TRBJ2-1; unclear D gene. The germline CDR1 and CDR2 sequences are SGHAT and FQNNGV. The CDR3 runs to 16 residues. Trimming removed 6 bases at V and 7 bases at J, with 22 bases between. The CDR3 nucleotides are TGTGCCAGCAGTCAAGGTACGCGGCCTCTTCTAAATGAGCAGTTCTTC. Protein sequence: CASSQGTRPLLNEQFF. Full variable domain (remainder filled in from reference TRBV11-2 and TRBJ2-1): EAGVAQSPRYKIIEKRQSVAFWCNPISGHATLYWYQQILGQGPKLLIQFQNNGVVDDSQLPKDRFSAERLKGVDSTLKIQPAKLEDSAVYLCASSQGTRPLLNEQFFGPGTRLTVL.